These 3 T cell receptor beta chains were sequenced from one sample in a study of shared clonotypes between healthy human individuals. Produced via immunoSEQ multiplex PCR; TCRdb's table is partial and in-frame only. The sample includes roughly 2.2 million clones, 80% to 95% of them seen just once. Sequencing input: naive CD4+ T cells from PBMCs. Subset in this sample: CD45RA+ positively selected. Every receptor here comes from a man aged 18 to 30 in good health. Some clones in this sample may be carry-over from other donors' samples.

The rearrangement uses TRBV19 and TRBJ1-5, with 8 bases lining up with TRBD1. Germline V CDR1 and CDR2: LNHDA, SQIVND (reference sequence). V lost 4 bases, J lost 6 bases, and 5 bases stayed unmatched. The CDR3 covers 14 residues. The CDR3 nucleotides read TGTGCCAGTAGTACGACAGGGGCCGCTCAGCCCCAGCATTTT. Translating gives CASSTTGAAQPQHF.

V and J are TRBV29-1 and TRBJ2-1, with D tentatively TRBD1 or TRBD2 (6 bases each). In germline, CDR1 is SQVTM, CDR2 ANQGSEA. CDR3 size: 13 residues. Trimming pared 6 bases from V and 9 bases from J, leaving 18 bases between. The CDR3 DNA sequence: TGCAGCGTAGGGGGGACCCTTAGAGGTGAGCAGTTCTTC. Translation: CSVGGTLRGEQFF.

Comment on this clone: Other DNA sequences in the same sample also yield this CDR3. The chain carries TRBV28 and TRBJ1-3; D gene unclear. Trimming stripped 5 bases from V and 5 bases from J, with 7 bases between. This CDR3 region has 12 residues. The V gene's germline CDR1 is MDHEN and CDR2 SYDVKM. CDR3 DNA sequence: TGTGCCAGCAGTCTGACAAGAAACACCATATATTTT. It encodes CASSLTRNTIYF.